A selection of T cell receptor beta chains follows, all from one sample in a study of chemoradiotherapy in HPV16-positive cancers. Repertoires were generated with immunoSEQ multiplex PCR, while TCRdb's copy carries only in-frame clones and drops some. This table holds tens of thousands of clones, 76% found once. Here the sequenced sample was blood, taken from a patient who underwent chemoradiotherapy. The receptor set was obtained from a human donor with HPV-associated anogenital cancer. Both conserved end residues are part of each CDR3. A D gene is named only where the DNA matches it firmly. Size is omitted from some rows. Given values are once, few, many or a class for expanded clones.

CDR3: CASTGPSSGNTIYF
DNA: TGTGCCAGCACGGGACCGAGCTCTGGAAACACCATATATTTT
V: TRBV6-5
D: .
size: few
J: TRBJ1-3

CDR3: CAISEGPGGRETQYF
DNA: TGTGCCATCAGTGAAGGTCCGGGGGGGCGAGAGACCCAGTACTTC
V: TRBV10-3
D: TRBD2
size: .
J: TRBJ2-5

CDR3: CATGRNTGELFF
DNA: TGTGCCACGGGGCGCAACACCGGGGAGCTGTTTTTT
V: TRBV6-4
D: .
size: few
J: TRBJ2-2

CDR3: CASSPDGNTEAFF
DNA: TGCGCCAGCAGCCCCGACGGGAACACTGAAGCTTTCTTT
V: TRBV5-1
D: .
size: few
J: TRBJ1-1

CDR3: CASSLDGMNTEAFF
DNA: TGCGCCAGCAGCTTGGACGGGATGAACACTGAAGCTTTCTTT
V: TRBV5-1
D: .
size: .
J: TRBJ1-1

CDR3: CAISELLYNSPLHF
DNA: TGTGCCATCAGTGAGCTTCTCTATAATTCACCCCTCCACTTT
V: TRBV10-3
D: .
size: .
J: TRBJ1-6

CDR3: CASSTRQGLGDEQYF
DNA: TGCGCCAGCAGTACCAGACAGGGCCTGGGCGACGAGCAGTACTTC
V: TRBV5-1
D: TRBD1
size: .
J: TRBJ2-7

CDR3: CASSLEGRGGLGYTF
DNA: TGTGCCAGCAGCTTGGAGGGCCGTGGGGGTCTCGGCTACACCTTC
V: TRBV5-4
D: .
size: .
J: TRBJ1-2

CDR3: CASSLRAGDDQPQHF
DNA: TGTGCCAGCAGCTTAAGGGCAGGGGACGATCAGCCCCAGCATTTT
V: TRBV7-8
D: .
size: .
J: TRBJ1-5

CDR3: CASSLATSSHEQYF
DNA: TGTGCCAGCAGTTTGGCGACTAGTAGCCACGAGCAGTACTTC
V: TRBV27
D: .
size: few
J: TRBJ2-7

CDR3: CASSLAGWGTGSGDSPLHF
DNA: TGTGCCAGCAGCTTAGCGGGATGGGGGACAGGGTCTGGGGATTCACCCCTCCACTTT
V: TRBV7-9
D: TRBD1
size: .
J: TRBJ1-6

CDR3: CASLRDSLATEPQHF
DNA: TGTGCCAGCCTACGGGACAGCCTAGCCACGGAGCCCCAGCATTTT
V: TRBV2
D: TRBD1
size: .
J: TRBJ1-5

CDR3: CASSQASGGRASGELFF
DNA: TGCGCCAGCAGCCAAGCGAGCGGGGGGCGGGCATCTGGGGAGCTGTTTTTT
V: TRBV4-3
D: TRBD2
size: once
J: TRBJ2-2

CDR3: CASSLEETQYF
DNA: TGTGCCAGCAGCTTAGAAGAGACCCAGTACTTC
V: TRBV11-2
D: .
size: .
J: TRBJ2-5

CDR3: CASSRDRSSYEQYF
DNA: TGTGCCAGTAGTAGGGACAGGTCCTCCTACGAGCAGTACTTC
V: TRBV19
D: TRBD1
size: .
J: TRBJ2-7

CDR3: CASSLEWGSYNSPLHF
DNA: TGTGCCAGCAGCTTAGAATGGGGGTCCTATAATTCACCCCTCCACTTT
V: TRBV7-2
D: .
size: .
J: TRBJ1-6

CDR3: CASSLQVSYNEQFF
DNA: TGCGCCAGCAGCCTGCAAGTCAGCTACAATGAGCAGTTCTTC
V: TRBV5-1
D: .
size: .
J: TRBJ2-1

CDR3: CASSVVGTGALNTEAFF
DNA: TGTGCCAGCAGCGTAGTGGGGACTGGGGCCCTGAACACTGAAGCTTTCTTT
V: TRBV9
D: .
size: few
J: TRBJ1-1

CDR3: CASSLYDGGGSYEQYF
DNA: TGTGCCAGCAGTTTATATGACGGGGGGGGATCCTACGAGCAGTACTTC
V: TRBV27
D: TRBD2
size: .
J: TRBJ2-7

CDR3: CASTPDRGGNTIYF
DNA: TGTGCCAGCACACCCGACAGGGGCGGAAACACCATATATTTT
V: TRBV6-6
D: TRBD1
size: .
J: TRBJ1-3

CDR3: CASSLQQFAYEQYF
DNA: TGTGCCAGCAGCTTACAACAGTTCGCCTACGAGCAGTACTTC
V: TRBV7-2
D: .
size: .
J: TRBJ2-7

CDR3: CASSLGQDYGYTF
DNA: TGTGCCAGCAGCCTGGGACAGGACTATGGCTACACCTTC
V: TRBV5-6
D: TRBD1
size: .
J: TRBJ1-2

CDR3: CASSNDGSNTEAFF
DNA: TGTGCCAGCAGCAACGACGGATCTAACACTGAAGCTTTCTTT
V: TRBV9
D: .
size: .
J: TRBJ1-1

CDR3: CASSQGSEKLFF
DNA: TGTGCCAGCAGCCAGGGGTCGGAAAAACTGTTTTTT
V: TRBV5-5
D: .
size: .
J: TRBJ1-4

CDR3: CASSLFERSPLHF
DNA: TGTGCCAGCAGTTTATTTGAACGTTCACCCCTCCACTTT
V: TRBV27
D: .
size: few
J: TRBJ1-6

CDR3: CASSALLSAGGLGEQFF
DNA: TGTGCCAGCAGCGCCCTTTTATCCGCGGGGGGGCTGGGTGAGCAGTTCTTC
V: TRBV9
D: TRBD2
size: .
J: TRBJ2-1

CDR3: CASRAARGRNEKLFF
DNA: TGTGCCAGCAGGGCCGCGAGGGGGAGGAATGAAAAACTGTTTTTT
V: TRBV7-2
D: .
size: .
J: TRBJ1-4

CDR3: CASRTGTALYGYTF
DNA: TGTGCCAGCAGGACGGGGACCGCATTGTATGGCTACACCTTC
V: TRBV6-1
D: .
size: once
J: TRBJ1-2

CDR3: CASSEVYNEQFF
DNA: TGTGCCAGCAGTGAAGTTTACAATGAGCAGTTCTTC
V: TRBV2
D: .
size: .
J: TRBJ2-1

CDR3: CASSLLGSGGAREQYF
DNA: TGTGCCAGCAGTTTACTGGGTAGCGGGGGGGCGAGAGAGCAGTACTTC
V: TRBV27
D: TRBD2
size: few
J: TRBJ2-7

CDR3: CASGSRSPGYTF
DNA: TGTGCCAGCGGTAGTCGGTCGCCAGGCTACACCTTC
V: TRBV19
D: .
size: .
J: TRBJ1-2

CDR3: CASSYMGPDYEQYF
DNA: TGTGCCAGCAGCTATATGGGCCCAGACTACGAGCAGTACTTC
V: TRBV27
D: .
size: .
J: TRBJ2-7

CDR3: CASSLRPREGYTF
DNA: TGTGCCAGCAGTCTCCGGCCTCGTGAGGGCTACACCTTC
V: TRBV5-4
D: .
size: .
J: TRBJ1-2

CDR3: CASSGLAGYDEQFF
DNA: TGTGCCAGCAGTGGACTAGCGGGATATGATGAGCAGTTCTTC
V: TRBV6-1
D: TRBD2
size: .
J: TRBJ2-1

CDR3: CASSLDYNQPQHF
DNA: TGTGCCAGCAGCTTAGATTACAATCAGCCCCAGCATTTT
V: TRBV7-2
D: .
size: few
J: TRBJ1-5

CDR3: CASRPNRANTEAFF
DNA: TGTGCCAGCAGGCCCAACCGGGCGAACACTGAAGCTTTCTTT
V: TRBV11-2
D: .
size: .
J: TRBJ1-1

CDR3: CASSLVPGPEPQHF
DNA: TGCGCCAGCAGCTTGGTTCCAGGGCCTGAGCCCCAGCATTTT
V: TRBV5-1
D: .
size: .
J: TRBJ1-5

CDR3: CASSSRISSYNEQFF
DNA: TGTGCCAGCAGTTCCAGGATCAGCTCCTACAATGAGCAGTTCTTC
V: TRBV6-6
D: .
size: .
J: TRBJ2-1

CDR3: CAISESMAGGFNEQFF
DNA: TGTGCCATCAGTGAGTCGATGGCAGGGGGCTTCAATGAGCAGTTCTTC
V: TRBV10-3
D: TRBD1
size: .
J: TRBJ2-1

CDR3: CASSMRPFSNQPQHF
DNA: TGTGCCAGTAGTATGAGACCGTTTAGCAATCAGCCCCAGCATTTT
V: TRBV19
D: .
size: .
J: TRBJ1-5

CDR3: CASSVTRSYNEQFF
DNA: TGCGCCAGCAGTGTGACTAGATCCTACAATGAGCAGTTCTTC
V: TRBV10-2
D: .
size: .
J: TRBJ2-1

CDR3: CASSQVGGRAEAFF
DNA: TGTGCCAGCAGCCAGGTGGGGGGACGGGCTGAAGCTTTCTTT
V: TRBV7-8
D: .
size: once
J: TRBJ1-1

CDR3: CASSQGGGALYGYTF
DNA: TGTGCCAGCAGCCAGGGAGGGGGCGCGCTCTATGGCTACACCTTC
V: TRBV5-4
D: TRBD1
size: .
J: TRBJ1-2

CDR3: CASSPSSQGYYGYTF
DNA: TGTGCCAGCAGTCCTTCCTCCCAGGGTTACTATGGCTACACCTTC
V: TRBV6-5
D: .
size: few
J: TRBJ1-2

CDR3: CASSERGQGATEAFF
DNA: TGTGCCAGCAGTGAAAGGGGGCAGGGGGCGACTGAAGCTTTCTTT
V: TRBV6-1
D: TRBD1
size: .
J: TRBJ1-1

CDR3: CASSLGGGRNGYTF
DNA: TGCGCCAGCAGCTTGGGAGGGGGTAGGAACGGCTACACCTTC
V: TRBV5-1
D: .
size: .
J: TRBJ1-2

CDR3: CASSLYHREDGYTF
DNA: TGTGCCAGCAGCTTATATCACAGGGAAGATGGCTACACCTTC
V: TRBV7-9
D: .
size: .
J: TRBJ1-2